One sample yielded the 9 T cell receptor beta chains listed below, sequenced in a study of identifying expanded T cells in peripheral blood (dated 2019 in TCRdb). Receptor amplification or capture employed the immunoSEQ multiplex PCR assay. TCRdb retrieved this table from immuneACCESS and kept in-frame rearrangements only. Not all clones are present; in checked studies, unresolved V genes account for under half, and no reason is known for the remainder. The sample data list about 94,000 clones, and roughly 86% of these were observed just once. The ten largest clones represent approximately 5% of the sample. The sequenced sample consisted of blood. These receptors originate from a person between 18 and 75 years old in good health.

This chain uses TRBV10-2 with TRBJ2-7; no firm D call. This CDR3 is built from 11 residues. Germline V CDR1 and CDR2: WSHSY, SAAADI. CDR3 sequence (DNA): TGCCCTGGACCCTACCCATACGAGCAGTACTTC. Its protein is CPGPYPYEQYF.

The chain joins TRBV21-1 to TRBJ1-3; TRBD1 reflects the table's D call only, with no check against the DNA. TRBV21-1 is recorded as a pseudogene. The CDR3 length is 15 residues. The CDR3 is CASSTTTGAGNTIYF. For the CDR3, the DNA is TGTGCCAGCAGCACAACAACAGGTGCTGGAAACACCATATATTTT.

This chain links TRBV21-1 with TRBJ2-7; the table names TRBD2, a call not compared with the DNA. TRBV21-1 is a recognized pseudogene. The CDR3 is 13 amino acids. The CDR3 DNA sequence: TGTGCCAGCAGCAGGCGGAAGCCGTACGAGCAGTACTTC. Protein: CASSRRKPYEQYF.

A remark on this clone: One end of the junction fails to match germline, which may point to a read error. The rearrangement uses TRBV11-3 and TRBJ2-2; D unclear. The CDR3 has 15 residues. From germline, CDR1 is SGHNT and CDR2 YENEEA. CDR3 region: CASSLDPDHTRELFF. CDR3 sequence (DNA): TGTGCCAGCAGCTTAGATCCGGACCACACCAGGGAGCTGTTTTTT.

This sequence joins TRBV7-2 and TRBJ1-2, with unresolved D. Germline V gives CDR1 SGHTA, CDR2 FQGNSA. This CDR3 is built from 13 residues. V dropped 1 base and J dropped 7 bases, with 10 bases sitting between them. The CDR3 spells CASSLELGSGYTF. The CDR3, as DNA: TGTGCCAGCAGCTTAGAGTTGGGGAGTGGCTACACCTTC.

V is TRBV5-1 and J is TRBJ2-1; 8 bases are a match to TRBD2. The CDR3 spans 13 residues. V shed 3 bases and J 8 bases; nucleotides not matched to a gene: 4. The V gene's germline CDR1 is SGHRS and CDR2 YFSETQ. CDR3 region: CASSSGRADEQFF. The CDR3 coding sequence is TGCGCCAGCAGCTCCGGGAGGGCTGATGAGCAGTTCTTC.

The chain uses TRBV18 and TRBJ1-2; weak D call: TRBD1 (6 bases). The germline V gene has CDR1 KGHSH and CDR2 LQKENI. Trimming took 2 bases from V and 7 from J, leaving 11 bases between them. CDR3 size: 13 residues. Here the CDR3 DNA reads TGTGCCAGCTCACCAGAGACAGGAGTTGGCTACACCTTC. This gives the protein CASSPETGVGYTF.

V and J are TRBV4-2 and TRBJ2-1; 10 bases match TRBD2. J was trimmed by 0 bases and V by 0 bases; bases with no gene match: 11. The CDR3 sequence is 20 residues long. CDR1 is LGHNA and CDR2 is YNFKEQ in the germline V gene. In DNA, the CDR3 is TGTGCCAGCAGCCAAGATTTCGTGAGCGGGGGGGCCCCCTCCTACAATGAGCAGTTCTTC. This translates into CASSQDFVSGGAPSYNEQFF.

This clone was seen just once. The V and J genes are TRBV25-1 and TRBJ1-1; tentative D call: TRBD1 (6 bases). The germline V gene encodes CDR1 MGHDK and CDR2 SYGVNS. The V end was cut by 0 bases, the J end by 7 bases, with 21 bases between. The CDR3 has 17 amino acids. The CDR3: CASSEYSPRTGRIEAFF. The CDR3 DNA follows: TGTGCCAGCAGTGAATATAGCCCGCGAACAGGGAGGATTGAAGCTTTCTTT.